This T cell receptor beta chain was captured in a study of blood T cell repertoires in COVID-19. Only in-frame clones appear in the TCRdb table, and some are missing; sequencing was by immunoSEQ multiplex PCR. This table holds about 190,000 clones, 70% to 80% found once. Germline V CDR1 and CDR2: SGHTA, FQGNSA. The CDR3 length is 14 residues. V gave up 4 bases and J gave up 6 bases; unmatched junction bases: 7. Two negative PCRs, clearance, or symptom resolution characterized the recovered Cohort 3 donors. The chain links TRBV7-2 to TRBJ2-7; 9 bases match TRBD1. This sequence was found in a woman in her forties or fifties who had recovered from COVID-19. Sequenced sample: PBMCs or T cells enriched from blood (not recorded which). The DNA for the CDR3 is TGTGCCAGCAGCTCTGGGACAGGGACCGGCGAGCAGTACTTC. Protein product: CASSSGTGTGEQYF.